Below are 8 T cell receptor beta chains sequenced from a single sample in a study of cytomegalovirus exposure and HLA in healthy donors. The repertoire was sequenced with immunoSEQ multiplex PCR; TCRdb's copy has only in-frame clones and lacks some. This table holds 170,000 or so clones, roughly 85% found once. Sequencing was done on a sample of PBMCs. Every receptor here comes from a man aged 18 to 30 in good health and CMV-seropositive.

This clone was seen only once. This sequence joins TRBV27 and TRBJ2-7; D is unresolved. The CDR3 is 11 amino acids. The V end was cut by 8 bases, the J end by 1 base, with 6 bases between. Germline V gene lookup returns CDR1 MNHEY and CDR2 SMNVEV (reference sequence). CDR3 DNA: TGTGCCAGCGGCCTTTCCTACGAGCAGTACTTC. This codes for CASGLSYEQYF.

This chain links TRBV28 with TRBJ2-6, with D perhaps TRBD1 (5 bases). Germline CDR1 reads MDHEN; CDR2 reads SYDVKM. The V end was cut by 2 bases, the J end by 0 bases, with 5 bases between. This CDR3 is built from 15 residues. The CDR3 reads CASSLDSSGANVLTF. CDR3 DNA: TGTGCCAGCAGTTTAGACAGCTCTGGGGCCAACGTCCTGACTTTC.

The V gene is TRBV2, the J gene TRBJ1-2; possibly TRBD1 for D (6 bases). Between the trimmed V and J ends, which lost 10 bases and 8 bases, there was a span of 20 bases. Looked up from germline, CDR1 is SNHLY and CDR2 is FYNNEI. The CDR3 is made up of 13 amino acids. This chain's CDR3 is CANRGGRLGGYTF. The CDR3 DNA reads as TGTGCCAACCGAGGGGGTCGTCTTGGCGGCTACACCTTC.

V and J are TRBV6-1 and TRBJ1-5; D remains ambiguous. CDR3 length: 12 residues. Germline CDR1 MNHNS, CDR2 SASEGT. With 8 bases removed from V and 3 bases from J, the gap between germline ends came to 8 bases. As DNA, the CDR3 is TGTGCCAGCGAGATCCTCAATCAGCCCCAGCATTTT. Residues: CASEILNQPQHF.

The CDR3 DNA reads as TGTGCCAGCAGTTTGTGGGCTAGCGGGAATTACGAGCAGTACTTC. This translates into CASSLWASGNYEQYF. The chain links TRBV28 to TRBJ2-7, with 9 bases matching TRBD2. J lost 4 bases, V lost 3 bases, and 7 bases had no gene match. Germline V gives CDR1 MDHEN, CDR2 SYDVKM. The CDR3 covers 15 residues. The full variable domain, rest sourced from reference TRBV28 and TRBJ2-7, is DVKVTQSSRYLVKRTGEKVFLECVQDMDHENMFWYRQDPGLGLRLIYFSYDVKMKEKGDIPEGYSVSREKKERFSLILESASTNQTSMYLCASSLWASGNYEQYFGPGTRLTVT.

The J gene is TRBJ1-3, the V gene TRBV27; D uncertain. V was clipped by 4 bases and J by 0 bases, with 10 bases between them. In germline, CDR1 is MNHEY, CDR2 SMNVEV (reference sequence). This CDR3 has 15 amino acids. The CDR3 protein is CASSSWAPSGNTIYF. The DNA for the CDR3 is TGTGCCAGCAGTTCTTGGGCCCCCTCTGGAAACACCATATATTTT.

This chain links TRBV19 with TRBJ2-2; a possible D gene is TRBD2 (5 bases). The germline V gene encodes CDR1 LNHDA and CDR2 SQIVND (reference sequence). The CDR3 covers 15 residues. Trimming pared 3 bases from V and 5 bases from J, leaving 13 bases between. This CDR3 reads CASSIGLAVTGELFF. CDR3 bases: TGTGCCAGTAGTATCGGCCTAGCAGTTACCGGGGAGCTGTTTTTT.

V and J are TRBV6-5 and TRBJ1-4; 7 nucleotides align to TRBD1. The length of the CDR3 is 14 residues. The germline CDR1 and CDR2 sequences are MNHEY and SVGAGI. V was clipped by 5 bases and J by 5 bases; unmatched bases: 5. For the CDR3, the DNA is TGTGCCAGCAGTGCTCGGACAGGAAATGAAAAACTGTTTTTT. It codes for CASSARTGNEKLFF.